A selection of T cell receptor beta chains follows, all from one sample in a study of control samples from healthy donors and cancer patients. Generated by immunoSEQ multiplex PCR, the TCRdb table keeps only in-frame clones and is missing some. The sample lists approximately 170,000 clones, roughly nine tenths occurring once. Material for sequencing was blood. The receptor source for this set is a woman aged 25-40 years in good health. Each CDR3 is given with its conserved first and last residue. A D gene is named only where the DNA matches it firmly.

D gene	V gene	J gene	CDR3 DNA	CDR3 protein
NA	TRBV20-1	TRBJ2-1	TGCAGTGCTAGTTTTGGGATTGAGCAGTTCTTC	CSASFGIEQFF
NA	TRBV19	TRBJ2-5	TGTGCCAGTAGTGGTAGCGCGAGGGAGACCCAGTACTTC	CASSGSARETQYF
NA	TRBV6-2/TRBV6-3	TRBJ2-7	TGTGCCAGCAGTAGGGGTAATTCCTACGAGCAGTACTTC	CASSRGNSYEQYF
TRBD2	TRBV19	TRBJ2-7	TGTGCCAGTAGTGTTGCGGGAGGAGGAAACGAGCAGTACTTC	CASSVAGGGNEQYF
TRBD1	TRBV30	TRBJ1-4	TGTGCCTGGATGGGCCCCGGGACAGACAATGAAAAACTGTTTTTT	CAWMGPGTDNEKLFF
TRBD2	TRBV18	TRBJ2-5	TGTGCCAGCTCACTTTTAGCGGGCCAAGAGACCCAGTACTTC	CASSLLAGQETQYF
TRBD1	TRBV7-9	TRBJ2-5	TGTGCCAGCAGCGCGACAGGGGGTGGAGAGACCCAGTACTTC	CASSATGGGETQYF
NA	TRBV29-1	TRBJ1-2	TGCAGCGTTGCCATCGGGGGTTCCTATGGCTACACCTTC	CSVAIGGSYGYTF
TRBD1	TRBV5-1	TRBJ2-5	TGCGCCAGCAGCCTACAGGGGGGAGAAGGAGGGACCCAGTACTTC	CASSLQGGEGGTQYF
NA	TRBV19	TRBJ2-1	TGTGCCAGTAGTATAGTGCCCGGAGGAAATGAGCAGTTCTTC	CASSIVPGGNEQFF
TRBD1	TRBV18	TRBJ2-5	TGTGCCAGCTCGCGGGACAGGGGAAACCAAGAGACCCAGTACTTC	CASSRDRGNQETQYF
NA	TRBV6-5	TRBJ1-2	TGTGCCAGCAGAAACCCCCGAACAGTGTATGGCTACACCTTC	CASRNPRTVYGYTF
TRBD2	TRBV7-2	TRBJ2-7	TGTGCCAGCAGCCCGGGGAGGGTCAACGAGCAGTACTTC	CASSPGRVNEQYF
NA	TRBV5-1	TRBJ2-1	TGCGCCAGCAGCTTGGCCAAGGACTACAATGAGCAGTTCTTC	CASSLAKDYNEQFF
TRBD2	TRBV7-3	TRBJ2-2	TGTGCCAGCAGCTTCCCCGTAGCGGGCTCGAACACCGGGGAGCTGTTTTTT	CASSFPVAGSNTGELFF
NA	TRBV6-6	TRBJ2-7	TGTGCCAGCAGATCAATAGGGGAGCCCTACGAGCAGTACTTC	CASRSIGEPYEQYF
NA	TRBV14	TRBJ2-7	TGTGCCAGCAGCGCAGGGAGGTTTCAAGGCGAGCAGTACTTC	CASSAGRFQGEQYF
NA	TRBV29-1	TRBJ2-7	TGCAGCGTTGGCGGGGCGGGTACCTACGAGCAGTACTTC	CSVGGAGTYEQYF
TRBD2	TRBV11-2	TRBJ2-7	TGTGCCAGCAGCTTAACGTCACGGGAGGACTACGAGCAGTACTTC	CASSLTSREDYEQYF